The T cell receptor (beta chain) described here comes from a study of T-cell reconstitution after alpha-beta-depleted transplantation in children. Study-wide points: Surviving recipient T cells and intrathymic progenitors accounted for some patients' high TCRbeta diversity at day 60. T-cell counts and diversity were attributed mostly to newly produced T cells one year after transplant. Expanded clones from the graft, numbering several hundred, reportedly supplied alpha-beta T cells about two months after transplant.

About this clonotype: Its antigen is unknown.

This CDR3 comprises 13 residues. Trimming removed 7 bases from V and 9 bases from J; junction bases left unmatched: 9. Germline V CDR1 and CDR2: MNHNS, SASEGT. Preparation of the TCRbeta library was carried out with unique molecular identifiers. One entry per CDR3 protein, called by TCRdb with MiXCR from the PCR reads. This table has 350,000 to 500,000 distinct CDR3 sequences, 43% appearing once. Sequences were derived from PBMCs, sampled before TCRalphabeta/CD19-depleted stem cell transplant. The receptor's source is a girl aged 2 to 10 with aplastic anemia, due to receive a stem cell transplant. The chain is built from TRBV6-1 and TRBJ2-1, with TRBD2 matching 7 bases. The CDR3 bases are TGTGCCAGCATGGGTGCGGGAGAGGCTGAGCAGTTCTTC. Amino acid sequence: CASMGAGEAEQFF.